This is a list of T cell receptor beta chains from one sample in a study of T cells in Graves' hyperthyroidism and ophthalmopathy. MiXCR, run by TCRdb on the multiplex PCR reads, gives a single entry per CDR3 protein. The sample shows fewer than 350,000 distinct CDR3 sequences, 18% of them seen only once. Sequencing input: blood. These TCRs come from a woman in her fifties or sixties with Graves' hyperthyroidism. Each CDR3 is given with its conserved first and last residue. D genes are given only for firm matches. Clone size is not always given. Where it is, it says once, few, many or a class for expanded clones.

CDR3 DNA: TGCGCCAGCAGCCAGGACAGTGTGGAAAAACTGTTTTTT; CDR3 protein: CASSQDSVEKLFF; V gene: TRBV5-1; clone size: .; J gene: TRBJ1-4; D gene: .
CDR3 DNA: TGTGCCAGCAGTGGCAAAGTCCGGAGCTCCTATAATTCACCCCTCCACTTT; CDR3 protein: CASSGKVRSSYNSPLHF; V gene: TRBV2; clone size: many; J gene: TRBJ1-6; D gene: .
CDR3 DNA: TGCAGCGTGGGAGCGGGCACCACAGATACGCAGTATTTT; CDR3 protein: CSVGAGTTDTQYF; V gene: TRBV29-1; clone size: once; J gene: TRBJ2-3; D gene: .
CDR3 DNA: TGTGCCAGCAGCCCGATGAGAGGTTCCACTGAAGCTTTCTTT; CDR3 protein: CASSPMRGSTEAFF; V gene: TRBV7-8; clone size: few; J gene: TRBJ1-1; D gene: .
CDR3 DNA: TGCAGTGCCTCCGGTCGATTTTCCTACAATGAGCAGTTCTTC; CDR3 protein: CSASGRFSYNEQFF; V gene: TRBV20-1; clone size: few; J gene: TRBJ2-1; D gene: .
CDR3 DNA: TGTGCCAGCAGCATGGGACAGGAGAATTCACCCCTCCACTTT; CDR3 protein: CASSMGQENSPLHF; V gene: TRBV27; clone size: .; J gene: TRBJ1-6; D gene: TRBD1
CDR3 DNA: TGTGCCAGCAGTTTATCTGGGAGGTATAGAGAGACCCAGTACTTC; CDR3 protein: CASSLSGRYRETQYF; V gene: TRBV28; clone size: .; J gene: TRBJ2-5; D gene: .
CDR3 DNA: TGTGCCAGCAGCTTAGATCTTAGCGGGATATACAATGAGCAGTTCTTC; CDR3 protein: CASSLDLSGIYNEQFF; V gene: TRBV7-8; clone size: many; J gene: TRBJ2-1; D gene: TRBD2
CDR3 DNA: TGTGCCAGCAGTTACCCCACCCCGGAGCAGTTCTTC; CDR3 protein: CASSYPTPEQFF; V gene: TRBV6-2/TRBV6-3; clone size: few; J gene: TRBJ2-1; D gene: .
CDR3 DNA: TGTGCCAGCAGCAGACAGGGCTTGAACACTGAAGCTTTCTTT; CDR3 protein: CASSRQGLNTEAFF; V gene: TRBV3-1; clone size: many; J gene: TRBJ1-1; D gene: TRBD1
CDR3 DNA: TGCGCCAGCAGCCCCCTCGACAGGGATAAGTTCTTC; CDR3 protein: CASSPLDRDKFF; V gene: TRBV5-1; clone size: few; J gene: TRBJ2-1; D gene: TRBD1
CDR3 DNA: TGTGCCAGCAGCCGGGACGAGGGCCTTTACGAGCAGTACTTC; CDR3 protein: CASSRDEGLYEQYF; V gene: TRBV2; clone size: few; J gene: TRBJ2-7; D gene: .
CDR3 DNA: TGTGCCAGCAGCTCTCAAGTGGGCTTCCAAGAGACCCAGTACTTC; CDR3 protein: CASSSQVGFQETQYF; V gene: TRBV5-5; clone size: once; J gene: TRBJ2-5; D gene: .
CDR3 DNA: TGTGCCAGCAGACTCTTCGGGACTGATGGCTACACCTTC; CDR3 protein: CASRLFGTDGYTF; V gene: TRBV6-1; clone size: .; J gene: TRBJ1-2; D gene: .
CDR3 DNA: TGTGCCAGCAGCTATATTAGCGGGGGGGCAGTTAGTGAGCAGTTCTTC; CDR3 protein: CASSYISGGAVSEQFF; V gene: TRBV13; clone size: .; J gene: TRBJ2-1; D gene: TRBD2
CDR3 DNA: TGTGCCAGCAGTCCCCAGGGCAGAGTAGGGGAAAAACTGTTTTTT; CDR3 protein: CASSPQGRVGEKLFF; V gene: TRBV27; clone size: .; J gene: TRBJ1-4; D gene: .
CDR3 DNA: TGCGCCAGCAGCTTGGAGGGCCTGGGCGACTATGGCTACACCTTC; CDR3 protein: CASSLEGLGDYGYTF; V gene: TRBV5-1; clone size: .; J gene: TRBJ1-2; D gene: .
CDR3 DNA: TGTGCCTGGAACCGGGACCAAATGCCCTACAATGAGCAGTTCTTC; CDR3 protein: CAWNRDQMPYNEQFF; V gene: TRBV30; clone size: many; J gene: TRBJ2-1; D gene: .
CDR3 DNA: TGTGCCAGCTCACCTTCCCAGCAAGAGACCCAGTACTTC; CDR3 protein: CASSPSQQETQYF; V gene: TRBV18; clone size: many; J gene: TRBJ2-5; D gene: .
CDR3 DNA: TGTGCCATCAGGGATGTTAATGAAAAACTGTTTTTT; CDR3 protein: CAIRDVNEKLFF; V gene: TRBV10-3; clone size: many; J gene: TRBJ1-4; D gene: .
CDR3 DNA: TGTGCCAGCAGGAACGGACAGGGGTTCACCCGGGAGCTGTTTTTT; CDR3 protein: CASRNGQGFTRELFF; V gene: TRBV12-3/TRBV12-4; clone size: .; J gene: TRBJ2-2; D gene: TRBD1
CDR3 DNA: TGTGCCAGCAGCTTCGAAGGTACAGGTTTGAACACTGAAGCTTTCTTT; CDR3 protein: CASSFEGTGLNTEAFF; V gene: TRBV11-2; clone size: many; J gene: TRBJ1-1; D gene: .
CDR3 DNA: TGTGCCAGCAGCCGACTTGCCGGGAGTAATTACGAGCAGTACTTC; CDR3 protein: CASSRLAGSNYEQYF; V gene: TRBV28; clone size: few; J gene: TRBJ2-7; D gene: .
CDR3 DNA: TGTGCCAGCAGCCGAGGGGACAGCGATAACTATGGCTACACCTTC; CDR3 protein: CASSRGDSDNYGYTF; V gene: TRBV6-1; clone size: .; J gene: TRBJ1-2; D gene: TRBD1
CDR3 DNA: TGTGCCAGCAGTTTATCCTCCTTAGATCAGCCCCAGCATTTT; CDR3 protein: CASSLSSLDQPQHF; V gene: TRBV27; clone size: few; J gene: TRBJ1-5; D gene: .
CDR3 DNA: TGTGCCAGCAGTCCCCGTGTGGACAGGGATAATCAGCCCCAGCATTTT; CDR3 protein: CASSPRVDRDNQPQHF; V gene: TRBV6-1; clone size: few; J gene: TRBJ1-5; D gene: TRBD1
CDR3 DNA: TGTGCCAGTAGTATATCCCCAGGGGAACAGCCCCAGCATTTT; CDR3 protein: CASSISPGEQPQHF; V gene: TRBV19; clone size: few; J gene: TRBJ1-5; D gene: .
CDR3 DNA: TGTGCCAGCAGTTTAGTCTCGGAGGGGAAAGGGCAGTACTTC; CDR3 protein: CASSLVSEGKGQYF; V gene: TRBV27; clone size: many; J gene: TRBJ2-7; D gene: .
CDR3 DNA: TGTGCCAGCCGGGCCTCAAGCTCCTACAATGAGCAGTTCTTC; CDR3 protein: CASRASSSYNEQFF; V gene: TRBV6-1; clone size: many; J gene: TRBJ2-1; D gene: .
CDR3 DNA: TGTGCCAGCACAGGGACAGAAGGTACTGAAGCTTTCTTT; CDR3 protein: CASTGTEGTEAFF; V gene: TRBV9; clone size: .; J gene: TRBJ1-1; D gene: TRBD1
CDR3 DNA: TGCGCCAGCAGTGAGAACCCCAATTCATCCCTCCACTTT; CDR3 protein: CASSENPNSSLHF; V gene: TRBV6-1; clone size: .; J gene: TRBJ1-6; D gene: .
CDR3 DNA: TGCGCCAGCAGCTTTGGACCCAGCACAGATACGCAGTATTTT; CDR3 protein: CASSFGPSTDTQYF; V gene: TRBV5-1; clone size: many; J gene: TRBJ2-3; D gene: .
CDR3 DNA: TGTGCCAGCAGCCCGGATGGGGTCCAAGAGACCCAGTACTTC; CDR3 protein: CASSPDGVQETQYF; V gene: TRBV9; clone size: .; J gene: TRBJ2-5; D gene: .
CDR3 DNA: TGTGCCACCCGGCAGTCTAGCTCCTATAATTCACCCCTCCACTTT; CDR3 protein: CATRQSSSYNSPLHF; V gene: TRBV10-3; clone size: .; J gene: TRBJ1-6; D gene: .
CDR3 DNA: TGTGCCTGGAGCGCCATCACGTGGGAGGGCCGTAGCACCGGGGAGCTGTTTTTT; CDR3 protein: CAWSAITWEGRSTGELFF; V gene: TRBV30; clone size: .; J gene: TRBJ2-2; D gene: TRBD2
CDR3 DNA: TGCAGTGCTCCCCAGAAGGGCTACGAGCAGTACTTC; CDR3 protein: CSAPQKGYEQYF; V gene: TRBV20-1; clone size: few; J gene: TRBJ2-7; D gene: .
CDR3 DNA: TGTGCCAGCAGTGTCCTTGCTACTAGCGGGAGCCAGGAGACCCAGTACTTC; CDR3 protein: CASSVLATSGSQETQYF; V gene: TRBV2; clone size: .; J gene: TRBJ2-5; D gene: TRBD2
CDR3 DNA: TGCGCCAGCAGCCCTAGCAGGAGCCGTGGAGATACGCAGTATTTT; CDR3 protein: CASSPSRSRGDTQYF; V gene: TRBV4-1; clone size: .; J gene: TRBJ2-3; D gene: .
CDR3 DNA: TGCGCCAGCAGGTCCGGGACAGGGGACTACAATGAGCAGTTCTTC; CDR3 protein: CASRSGTGDYNEQFF; V gene: TRBV5-1; clone size: many; J gene: TRBJ2-1; D gene: TRBD1
CDR3 DNA: TGTGCCAGCAGTTACTCCGGGACAGCCGACTATGGCTACACCTTC; CDR3 protein: CASSYSGTADYGYTF; V gene: TRBV6-5; clone size: few; J gene: TRBJ1-2; D gene: TRBD1
CDR3 DNA: TGCGCCAGCAGCCCCGATGCGGGGGCCAAAAACATTCAGTACTTC; CDR3 protein: CASSPDAGAKNIQYF; V gene: TRBV5-1; clone size: .; J gene: TRBJ2-4; D gene: .
CDR3 DNA: TGCGCCAGCAGCCTATCCACAGGGCTTGAGACCCAGTACTTC; CDR3 protein: CASSLSTGLETQYF; V gene: TRBV5-1; clone size: few; J gene: TRBJ2-5; D gene: .
CDR3 DNA: TGTGCCAGCAGCCTCAGGGACTACAAAAACATTCAGTACTTC; CDR3 protein: CASSLRDYKNIQYF; V gene: TRBV28; clone size: few; J gene: TRBJ2-4; D gene: TRBD2
CDR3 DNA: TGTGCCACCAGCAGAGATGTGGGGAACACTGAAGCTTTCTTT; CDR3 protein: CATSRDVGNTEAFF; V gene: TRBV15; clone size: .; J gene: TRBJ1-1; D gene: .
CDR3 DNA: TGCGCCAGCAGCCAACCCGGGACTACCTGGGGAGAGACCCAGTACTTC; CDR3 protein: CASSQPGTTWGETQYF; V gene: TRBV4-1; clone size: .; J gene: TRBJ2-5; D gene: TRBD2
CDR3 DNA: TGTGCCAGCAGCTTACAGCGGGATGGCATTCAGTACTTC; CDR3 protein: CASSLQRDGIQYF; V gene: TRBV7-8; clone size: many; J gene: TRBJ2-4; D gene: TRBD2